Detailed here is one T cell receptor (beta chain). Its specificity is unknown. The missing conserved phenylalanine or tryptophan at the end of this CDR3 makes a read error likely. The limits of the CDR3 on the DNA are not certain, so only TCRdb's listed CDR3 is given. This sample was included in a study of T-cell memory formation after mild COVID-19. General study points: Among clones contracting day 15 to 85, CD4/CD8 was balanced, whereas later expanders leaned CD4+. Mainly CM and EM harbored the contracting CD4+ clones; mainly EMRA harbored the CD8+ ones. The second-wave clones peaking on day 37 were not confirmed as SARS-CoV-2-specific.

TCRdb re-called the 5' RACE reads with MiXCR, one entry per CDR3 protein. The table includes a few hundred thousand distinct CDR3 sequences, around a quarter detected once. CDR1 and CDR2 (germline): SEHNR, FQNEAQ (reference sequence). The CDR3 extends over 13 residues, inclusive of both ends. Source material: PBMCs or a T cell subset sorted from them (not recorded which). The chain uses TRBV7-9 and TRBJ2-7; the table's TRBD1 call for D was not verified on the DNA. The TCR was taken from an adult woman who had mild COVID-19 (a few samples of this study predate the infection). Cell type and time point are not known. The CDR3 sequence is CASSLLAGAPSDI.